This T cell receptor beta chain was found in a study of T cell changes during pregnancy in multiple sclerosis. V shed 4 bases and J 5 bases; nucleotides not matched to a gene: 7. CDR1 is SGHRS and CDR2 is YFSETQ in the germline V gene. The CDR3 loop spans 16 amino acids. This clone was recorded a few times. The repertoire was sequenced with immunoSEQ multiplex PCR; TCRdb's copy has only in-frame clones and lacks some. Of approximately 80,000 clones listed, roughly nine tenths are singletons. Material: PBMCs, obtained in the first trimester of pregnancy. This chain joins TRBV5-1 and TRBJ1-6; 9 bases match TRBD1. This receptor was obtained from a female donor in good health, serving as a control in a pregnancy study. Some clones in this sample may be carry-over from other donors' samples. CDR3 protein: CASSRGQGGNNSPLHF. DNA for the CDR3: TGCGCCAGCAGCCGGGGACAGGGAGGCAATAATTCACCCCTCCACTTT.